These 12 T cell receptor beta chains were sequenced from one sample in a study of blood T cells in healthy people across ages. Sample-barcoded 5' priming and a J-beta primer mix drove a second PCR of roughly 7 to 11 cycles. Each CDR3 protein is one row after TCRdb ran MiXCR on the 5' RACE reads. The sample has roughly 1,300,000 distinct CDR3 sequences, approximately 59% seen once. The sample was blood. These receptors all come from a man between 18 and 29 years old in good health.

This clonotype was counted between two and nine times. This rearrangement joins TRBV28 to TRBJ1-2, with a weak D call TRBD1 (5 bases). The V end lost 7 bases, the J end lost 8 bases, and 14 bases lay between the germline ends. Germline-derived CDR1 and CDR2 are MDHEN and SYDVKM. The CDR3 loop spans 12 amino acids. Here the CDR3 reads CASNPGQRGYTF. CDR3 sequence (DNA): TGTGCCAGCAATCCAGGGCAAAGAGGCTACACCTTC.

Concerning this clonotype itself: One end of the junction is discordant with germline, which a read error may explain. V and J are TRBV20-1 and TRBJ2-5; D is possibly TRBD2 (6 bases). This CDR3 has 12 amino acids. Germline V CDR1 and CDR2: DFQATT, SNEGSKA (reference sequence). For the CDR3, the DNA is TGCAGTGTTAGAGTGGAGGGGCACGGGCAGTACTTC. Residues: CSVRVEGHGQYF.

The rearrangement joins TRBV7-9 to TRBJ2-5, with D maybe TRBD1 (5 bases). V was shortened by 1 base and J by 5 bases, with 11 bases between the two germline ends. Germline CDR1 is SEHNR and CDR2 is FQNEAQ (reference sequence). The CDR3 length is 14 residues. The CDR3, as DNA: TGTGCCAGCAGCTTAGTTTCAGGGTCGGAGACCCAGTACTTC. Amino acids: CASSLVSGSETQYF.

Details on this clonotype: One junction end disagrees with the germline gene, perhaps due to a read error. This chain connects TRBV4-2 to TRBJ2-7; D uncertain. From germline, CDR1 is LGHNA and CDR2 YNFKEQ. The CDR3 extends over 15 amino acids. CDR3 bases: TGTGCCGGCAGCCAAGCAGCAGCAACCACCTACGAGCAGTACTTC. This codes for CAGSQAAATTYEQYF.

CDR3 in amino acids: CASSQDLVEQFF. CDR3 nucleotide sequence: TGTGCCAGCAGCCAAGATCTGGTTGAGCAGTTCTTC. The genes are TRBV14 and TRBJ2-1, with no clear D. There are 12 residues in the CDR3. Trimming took off 0 bases at V and 9 bases at J, with 6 bases between the two ends. Germline V gene lookup returns CDR1 SGHDN and CDR2 FVKESK.

The chain is built from TRBV6-6 and TRBJ2-1; 9 bases line up with TRBD1. The CDR3 has 16 amino acids. Per germline, CDR1 MNHNY and CDR2 SVGAGI (reference sequence). Trimming removed 4 bases from V and 7 bases from J; junction bases left unmatched: 11. In DNA, the CDR3 is TGTGCCAGCAGTTTAACCGGGACAGGGTCGGAGAATGAGCAGTTCTTC. Translating it yields CASSLTGTGSENEQFF.

This clonotype came up a few times. Compared with germline, one end of the junction differs, possibly owing to a read error. The rearrangement links TRBV7-9 to TRBJ2-6; TRBD1 is a possible D gene (6 bases). This CDR3 is 16 amino acids long. Germline-derived CDR1 and CDR2 are SEHNR and FQNEAQ (reference sequence). As DNA, the CDR3 is TGTGCCAGCACCTTAACAGGGTCGGCTGGGGCCAACGTCCTGACTTTC. It is translated as CASTLTGSAGANVLTF.

The CDR3 DNA follows: TGCGCCAGCAGCCACTGGACAGCTATGACCACCTACGAGCAGTACTTC. Residues: CASSHWTAMTTYEQYF. This chain joins TRBV4-1 and TRBJ2-7; tentative D call: TRBD1 (6 bases). Germline lookup yields CDR1 MGHRA and CDR2 YSYEKL. The CDR3 loop spans 16 amino acids. V dropped 3 bases and J dropped 2 bases, with 17 bases sitting between them.

This clonotype was found once. The chain joins TRBV12-3 or TRBV12-4 to TRBJ2-1, with D uncertain. V dropped 3 bases and J dropped 3 bases, with 12 bases sitting between them. The CDR3 extends over 15 amino acids. The CDR3 sequence is CASSFLRLGYNEQFF. CDR3 bases: TGTGCCAGCAGTTTTCTCCGGTTAGGCTACAATGAGCAGTTCTTC.

This sequence joins TRBV6-6 and TRBJ2-5; 8 nucleotides line up with TRBD2. Trimming cost V 2 bases and J 5 bases; bases outside gene matches: 7. This CDR3 comprises 15 residues. Germline CDR1 MNHNY, CDR2 SVGAGI (reference sequence). CDR3 DNA sequence: TGTGCCAGCAGTTACAAGGGACTAGGGGAGGAGACCCAGTACTTC. Its translation is CASSYKGLGEETQYF.

This clonotype appeared once. V usage is TRBV7-9 and J usage is TRBJ1-2; D remains ambiguous. V was shortened by 3 bases and J by 0 bases, with 8 bases between the two germline ends. Looked up from germline, CDR1 is SEHNR and CDR2 is FQNEAQ (reference sequence). This CDR3 comprises 14 residues. CDR3 sequence: CASSFQDPNYGYTF. The CDR3 coding sequence is TGTGCCAGCAGCTTCCAGGATCCTAACTATGGCTACACCTTC.

This clonotype was seen more than once but under ten times. The chain couples TRBV9 to TRBJ2-7; 12 bases align to TRBD2. The ends lost 4 bases at V and 5 bases at J; junction bases unmatched: 10. CDR3 length: 16 residues. Per germline, CDR1 SGDLS and CDR2 YYNGEE. CDR3 sequence reads: CASSKLAGGPLDEQYF. The CDR3 DNA is TGTGCCAGCAGCAAGCTAGCGGGAGGGCCGTTAGACGAGCAGTACTTC.